The 23 T cell receptor beta chains in this list originate from one sample, sequenced in a study of CXCR3-negative and CXCR3-positive naive CD8 T cells (dated by TCRdb to between 2019 and 2020). Sequencing was performed on a NextSeq 550. The Human TCR Profiling Kit (MiLaboratory) was used to make UMI-labeled 5' RACE TRB cDNA libraries. Following TCRdb reprocessing, every CDR3 protein sequence forms one entry, and DNA is not provided. This sample's table carries over 95,000 distinct CDR3 sequences. About 0.34% of the sample comes from the top ten. These receptors' antigens are unknown. The study at large found these results: Compared with CXCR3-negative naive cells, CXCR3-positive naive cells had TRB CDR3s with higher hydrophobicity (lower Kidera factor 4), lower energy, and higher strength and volume indices.

The specimen sequenced was naive CXCR3+ CD8+ T cells from blood. What the cell subset or site label conveys for this sample: CD45RO-CCR7+CD27+CD95- naive CD8+ T cells expressing CXCR3 (TNR3+). These TCRs come from a human donor in good health. Some clones in this sample may be carry-over from other donors' samples.

The V and J genes are TRBV5-1 and TRBJ2-3; the D call of TRBD2 rests on TCRdb alone, since no DNA is present to check it. The CDR3 loop spans 17 amino acids. Germline values: CDR1 SGHRS, CDR2 YFSETQ. CDR3 amino acids: CASSSVQSGPYTDTQYF.

The CDR3: CASSYGLAGVSGELFF. The chain carries TRBV6-5 and TRBJ2-2; there is no DNA to check the TCRdb D call of TRBD2. The V gene's germline CDR1 is MNHEY and CDR2 SVGAGI. The CDR3 sequence is 16 residues long.

The rearrangement uses TRBV20-1 and TRBJ2-1; TCRdb's D call of TRBD2 is untestable without DNA. CDR1 and CDR2 (germline): DFQATT, SNEGSKA (reference sequence). This CDR3 is 17 amino acids long. CDR3 protein: CSAGGLAGVSSYNEQFF.

The chain employs TRBV29-1 and TRBJ1-2; TCRdb lists TRBD1, though no DNA is available to test this call. The CDR3 length is 13 residues. Germline CDR1 reads SQVTM; CDR2 reads ANQGSEA. Here the CDR3 reads CSVAGQGGYGYTF.

The genes are TRBV7-6 and TRBJ2-7. The germline gives CDR1 SGHVS, CDR2 FNYEAQ. The CDR3 totals 15 residues. CDR3 in amino acids: CASSPLSRQAHEQYF.

V is TRBV4-3 and J is TRBJ2-1. The CDR3 totals 14 residues. The V gene's germline CDR1 is LGHNA and CDR2 YSLEER. The CDR3 spells CASSQDKLSGEQFF.

The rearrangement joins TRBV29-1 to TRBJ2-7; TCRdb lists TRBD2, though no DNA is available to test this call. Germline CDR1 SQVTM, CDR2 ANQGSEA. CDR3 length equals 14 residues. The CDR3 reads CSVEGLGEGYEQYF.

The chain's CDR3 is CASSPLEGNEQYF. V and J are TRBV7-6 and TRBJ2-7; TCRdb designates TRBD1, a call that cannot be tested without DNA. Looked up from germline, CDR1 is SGHVS and CDR2 is FNYEAQ. CDR3 length: 13 amino acids. The variable domain in full, with the rest retrieved from reference TRBV7-6 and TRBJ2-7, is GAGVSQSPRYKVTKRGQDVALRCDPISGHVSLYWYRQALGQGPEFLTYFNYEAQQDKSGLPNDRFSAERPEGSISTLTIQRTEQRDSAMYRCASSPLEGNEQYFGPGTRLTVT.

The CDR3 region is CASQDRGNTEAFF. The chain links TRBV6-6 to TRBJ1-1; the TCRdb D gene call, TRBD1, has no DNA to confirm it. The CDR3 extends over 13 amino acids. Germline V gene sequence: CDR1 MNHNY, CDR2 SVGAGI (reference sequence).

The rearrangement uses TRBV27 and TRBJ2-1. This CDR3 is 13 amino acids long. Germline lookup yields CDR1 MNHEY and CDR2 SMNVEV (reference sequence). CDR3 loop: CASSTPYYNEQFF.

The chain carries TRBV6-2 or TRBV6-3 and TRBJ2-1. This CDR3 region has 12 residues. In germline, CDR1 is MNHEY, CDR2 SVGEGT. The CDR3 spells CASSYGPNEQFF.

The rearrangement uses TRBV7-9 and TRBJ2-5; as DNA is missing, the TRBD2 call by TCRdb cannot be tested. Germline CDR1 is SEHNR and CDR2 is FQNEAQ (reference sequence). CDR3 length: 19 residues. The CDR3 is CASSLVFGTSGSDQETQYF.

V is TRBV7-3 and J is TRBJ2-7; TCRdb gives TRBD1 as the D gene, but with no DNA this cannot be confirmed. Germline CDR1 and CDR2: SGHTA and FQGTGA. CDR3 length equals 14 residues. This CDR3 is CASSPGADSYEQYF.

The chain links TRBV29-1 to TRBJ1-4; TCRdb's D call of TRBD1 is untestable without DNA. Germline CDR1 reads SQVTM; CDR2 reads ANQGSEA. The CDR3 is 15 residues long. CDR3: CSVASGQGTNEKLFF.

V is TRBV6-4 and J is TRBJ2-3. Per germline, CDR1 MRHNA and CDR2 SNTAGT. The CDR3 contains 14 residues. The CDR3 is CASSATRVTDTQYF.

The genes are TRBV10-3 and TRBJ2-2. The germline CDR1 and CDR2 sequences are ENHRY and SYGVKD. The CDR3 runs 19 residues. CDR3 amino acids: CAIRKVREGPNPNTGELFF.

V and J are TRBV27 and TRBJ2-7. This CDR3 region has 13 residues. Germline V CDR1 and CDR2: MNHEY, SMNVEV (reference sequence). CDR3 residues: CASSYGPSYEQYF.

J is TRBJ1-2 and V is TRBV5-1; the TCRdb call, TRBD1, lacks DNA for checking. The CDR3 runs 13 residues. Germline V gene lookup returns CDR1 SGHRS and CDR2 YFSETQ. The chain's CDR3 is CASSADRGWGYTF.

This chain links TRBV6-2 or TRBV6-3 with TRBJ1-1; as DNA is missing, the TRBD1 call by TCRdb cannot be tested. The CDR3 length is 16 residues. Germline-derived CDR1 and CDR2 are MNHEY and SVGEGT. CDR3 sequence reads: CASSYLRLRGDTEAFF.

The chain is built from TRBV19 and TRBJ1-3. Per germline, CDR1 LNHDA and CDR2 SQIVND (reference sequence). The CDR3 is 14 amino acids. The CDR3 sequence: CACRNKGTGNTIYF.

The rearrangement uses TRBV27 and TRBJ2-7; TCRdb lists TRBD2, though no DNA is available to test this call. Germline CDR1 reads MNHEY; CDR2 reads SMNVEV (reference sequence). The CDR3 sequence is 15 residues long. The CDR3: CASSPTSGRFYEQYF.

The chain carries TRBV20-1 and TRBJ2-1; the TRBD2 assignment by TCRdb is unverifiable without DNA. The germline V gene encodes CDR1 DFQATT and CDR2 SNEGSKA (reference sequence). The CDR3 has 18 residues. CDR3 region: CSTKPGLAGVGSYNEQFF.

The gene calls are TRBV9 and TRBJ2-1; without DNA, the TCRdb call of TRBD2 cannot be checked. The CDR3 loop spans 16 amino acids. CDR1 is SGDLS and CDR2 is YYNGEE in the germline V gene. The CDR3 here is CASSPSSGGPYNEQFF.